What follows describes a single T cell receptor (beta chain). Original data processing: Estimated nucleated cell counts came from reference gene primer amplification. Profiled with immunoSEQ multiplex PCR; TCRdb holds only in-frame clones, not every one. The V and J calls and clone size were taken over from that table, and D and trimming were inferred from the DNA. The table includes 400,000 to 500,000 clones, just over 85% detected once. These data belong to a study of blood T cell repertoires in COVID-19. About the study: Italy, Spain and the United States were the sources of the convalescent and acute COVID-19 samples. The cDNA or gDNA used as material had been derived from T cells, B-cell-depleted T cells, or PBMCs.

The TCR was taken from a woman aged 25 to 39 with active or convalescent COVID-19. Sequencing was done on a sample of peripheral blood.

CDR3 DNA: TGCAGTGCTAGTAGAGGGGGGGACTATGGCTACACCTTC. Translation gives CSASRGGDYGYTF. This chain connects TRBV20-1 to TRBJ1-2; TRBD1 might be the D (6 bases). V gave up 3 bases and J gave up 3 bases, with 11 bases separating them. The CDR3 runs 13 residues. Looked up from germline, CDR1 is DFQATT and CDR2 is SNEGSKA (reference sequence).